Presented here are 24 T cell receptor beta chains from one specimen sequenced in a study of cytomegalovirus exposure and HLA in healthy donors. Assay: immunoSEQ multiplex PCR; the TCRdb copy retains only in-frame clones and omits some. The table has around 100,000 clones, approximately 81% seen once; the top ten hold roughly 22%. Material for sequencing was PBMCs. All receptors come from a man in his late teens or twenties in good health and CMV-seropositive.

The chain is built from TRBV5-1 and TRBJ2-2, with 12 bases identical to TRBD2. The V gene end was trimmed by 2 bases and the J gene end by 4 bases; junction bases not matched to a gene: 15. The CDR3 covers 20 residues. Germline V CDR1 and CDR2: SGHRS, YFSETQ. CDR3 loop: CASSLRGLLAGGFPTGELFF. CDR3 nucleotide sequence: TGCGCCAGCAGCTTAAGGGGGCTGCTAGCGGGAGGGTTTCCCACCGGGGAGCTGTTTTTT.

The genes are TRBV6-1 and TRBJ1-2; 10 bases agree with TRBD1. This CDR3 is 14 amino acids long. Trimming removed 6 bases from V and 3 bases from J; junction bases left unmatched: 4. CDR1 MNHNS and CDR2 SASEGT come from the germline V gene. The CDR3, as DNA: TGTGCCAGCAGAGGGACAGGGGAAGACTATGGCTACACCTTC. Protein product: CASRGTGEDYGYTF.

The chain uses TRBV29-1 and TRBJ1-2, with 11 bases that match TRBD1. V trimming: 0 bases; J trimming: 4 bases; junction bases outside the gene matches: 7. Germline CDR1 and CDR2: SQVTM and ANQGSEA. The CDR3 length is 16 residues. The CDR3 loop is CSVEDRWTGGSYGYTF. CDR3 nucleotide sequence: TGCAGCGTTGAAGACCGATGGACAGGGGGCAGCTATGGCTACACCTTC. Combining the CDR3 with reference TRBV29-1 and TRBJ1-2 gives the whole variable domain SAVISQKPSRDICQRGTSLTIQCQVDSQVTMMFWYRQQPGQSLTLIATANQGSEATYESGFVIDKFPISRPNLTFSTLTVSNMSPEDSSIYLCSVEDRWTGGSYGYTFGSGTRLTVV.

The chain joins TRBV5-1 to TRBJ2-6; TRBD1 might be the D (6 bases). This CDR3 comprises 18 residues. Germline values: CDR1 SGHRS, CDR2 YFSETQ. The germline V and J ends were trimmed by 0 bases and 4 bases, with 17 bases remaining between them. In DNA, the CDR3 is TGCGCCAGCAGCTTGGCCGCACAGGGCTGGCTCGGGGCCAACGTCCTGACTTTC. Translating gives CASSLAAQGWLGANVLTF.

The chain employs TRBV7-6 and TRBJ2-3; 13 bases agree with TRBD2. The CDR3 is 15 residues long. Germline values: CDR1 SGHVS, CDR2 FNYEAQ. The V gene end was trimmed by 6 bases and the J gene end by 4 bases; junction bases not matched to a gene: 4. The DNA of the CDR3 is TGTGCCAGCAGTCGGACTAGCGGGAGCCCAGATACGCAGTATTTT. It is translated as CASSRTSGSPDTQYF.

The rearrangement links TRBV7-8 to TRBJ2-1, with 7 positions matching TRBD2. The CDR3 consists of 17 residues. Per germline, CDR1 SGHVS and CDR2 FQNEAQ. J lost 8 bases, V lost 4 bases, and 17 bases had no gene match. This CDR3 is CASSSPSDYAGRDEQFF. In DNA form, the CDR3 reads TGTGCCAGCAGCTCCCCCTCCGACTACGCGGGGAGGGATGAGCAGTTCTTC.

The chain carries TRBV5-3 and TRBJ1-3, with a tentative D call TRBD1 (5 bases). TRBV5-3 is an ORF; its function is uncertain. The CDR3 spans 17 residues. The V gene lost 0 bases and the J gene lost 2 bases, with 15 bases spanning the gap. CDR3 DNA: TGTGCCAGAAGCTTGGAAGGGCTCAGGGTGCCTGGAAACACCATATATTTT. Protein sequence: CARSLEGLRVPGNTIYF.

Here the CDR3 DNA reads TGTGCCAGAAGCCCTGGGACAGGTCTCATGAACACTGAAGCTTTCTTT. As protein: CARSPGTGLMNTEAFF. J is TRBJ1-1 and V is TRBV5-3, with 8 bases aligning to TRBD1. TRBV5-3 is given ORF status, its function remaining uncertain. This CDR3 is 16 amino acids long. The V segment lost 4 bases and the J segment 0 bases; nucleotides outside the gene matches: 8.

V gene TRBV30 combines with J gene TRBJ1-1, with 7 bases that match TRBD1. Trimming took 1 base from V and 1 from J; bases not matched to a gene: 0. This CDR3 has 13 residues. CDR1 GTSNPN and CDR2 SVGIG come from the germline V gene (reference sequence). CDR3 in amino acids: CAWSGTGNTEAFF. The CDR3 nucleotides are TGTGCCTGGAGTGGGACAGGGAACACTGAAGCTTTCTTT.

This CDR3 reads CASSLAQETQYF. CDR3 in DNA: TGCGCCAGCAGCTTGGCACAAGAGACCCAGTACTTC. This chain connects TRBV5-1 to TRBJ2-5, with D uncertain. CDR1 SGHRS and CDR2 YFSETQ come from the germline V gene. The CDR3 runs 12 residues. V was trimmed by 0 bases and J by 2 bases, leaving 2 bases between them.

The V call is TRBV2, the J call TRBJ2-5; maybe TRBD1 (6 bases). V was cut by 6 bases and J by 3 bases, with 8 bases left in between. Germline V gene data show CDR1 as SNHLY and CDR2 as FYNNEI. The CDR3 has 12 amino acids. In DNA form, the CDR3 reads TGTGCCAGCAGCCACAGGGAAGAGACCCAGTACTTC. Residues: CASSHREETQYF. The full variable domain, its missing parts supplied by reference TRBV2 and TRBJ2-5, is EPEVTQTPSHQVTQMGQEVILRCVPISNHLYFYWYRQILGQKVEFLVSFYNNEISEKSEIFDDQFSVERPDGSNFTLKIRSTKLEDSAMYFCASSHREETQYFGPGTRLLVL.

The rearrangement links TRBV11-2 to TRBJ2-1; 9 bases align to TRBD2. This CDR3 contains 15 residues. The V gene end was trimmed by 3 bases and the J gene end by 2 bases; junction bases not matched to a gene: 2. Germline assignment: CDR1 SGHAT and CDR2 FQNNGV. For the CDR3, the DNA is TGTGCCAGCAGCTTTAGCGGGAGTACCTACAATGAGCAGTTCTTC. Protein: CASSFSGSTYNEQFF.

The chain uses TRBV28 and TRBJ1-2; tentatively, D is TRBD1 (6 bases). The germline V gene encodes CDR1 MDHEN and CDR2 SYDVKM. The CDR3 sequence is 15 residues long. V lost 5 bases to trimming and J lost 3 bases, with 16 bases between them. This chain's CDR3 is CASSPPSRGDYGYTF. The CDR3 nucleotides read TGTGCCAGCAGTCCCCCTAGCAGGGGTGACTATGGCTACACCTTC.

The gene calls are TRBV5-4 and TRBJ2-5; 8 bases line up with TRBD2. Germline-derived CDR1 and CDR2 are SGHNT and YYREEE (reference sequence). J was trimmed by 3 bases and V by 0 bases; bases with no gene match: 4. This CDR3 has 15 amino acids. The DNA of the CDR3 is TGTGCCAGCAGCTTGGGAGCGGGGGCGAAAGAGACCCAGTACTTC. Encoded protein: CASSLGAGAKETQYF.

The chain carries TRBV27 and TRBJ2-5, with D perhaps TRBD1 (8 bases). Trimming pared 6 bases from V and 5 bases from J, leaving 19 bases between. This CDR3 spans 15 amino acids. Looked up from germline, CDR1 is MNHEY and CDR2 is SMNVEV (reference sequence). The CDR3: CASSYTQGGRETQYF. The CDR3 nucleotides read TGTGCCAGCAGCTATACACAGGGGGGGAGGGAGACCCAGTACTTC.

This sequence joins TRBV5-1 and TRBJ1-2, with D possibly matching TRBD1 (5 bases). The CDR3 runs to 14 residues. Per the germline V gene, CDR1 is SGHRS and CDR2 is YFSETQ. Between the trimmed V and J ends, which lost 4 bases and 0 bases, there was a span of 10 bases. The CDR3 loop is CASSLTDPNYGYTF. DNA for the CDR3: TGCGCCAGCAGCCTGACAGATCCTAACTATGGCTACACCTTC.

The chain carries TRBV28 and TRBJ2-7, with 7 bases that match TRBD2. Losses at the gene ends were 5 bases for V and 7 bases for J; bases not matched to a gene: 11. Per the germline V gene, CDR1 is MDHEN and CDR2 is SYDVKM. The length of the CDR3 is 14 residues. The CDR3 DNA is TGTGCCAGCAGTCCCCGACAGTGGGGGGGGGAGCAGTACTTC. The encoded protein is CASSPRQWGGEQYF. Full variable domain (rest looked up from reference TRBV28 and TRBJ2-7): DVKVTQSSRYLVKRTGEKVFLECVQDMDHENMFWYRQDPGLGLRLIYFSYDVKMKEKGDIPEGYSVSREKKERFSLILESASTNQTSMYLCASSPRQWGGEQYFGPGTRLTVT.

The sample holds a few counts of this clone. The chain has TRBV27 and TRBJ1-5; the D gene is possibly TRBD1 (6 bases). The germline V gene has CDR1 MNHEY and CDR2 SMNVEV (reference sequence). The CDR3 has 12 residues. V lost 5 bases and J 13 bases, leaving 15 bases between the germline ends. The CDR3 here is CASSPHGQYQHF. DNA of the CDR3: TGTGCCAGCAGTCCCCATGGACAGTATCAGCATTTT.

The rearrangement links TRBV5-1 to TRBJ2-1; perhaps TRBD1 as D (6 bases). This CDR3 has 15 residues. Trimming removed 3 bases at V and 8 bases at J, with 18 bases between. CDR1 is SGHRS and CDR2 is YFSETQ in the germline V gene. CDR3 in amino acids: CASSSTGPHVYEQFF. Written as DNA, the CDR3 is TGCGCCAGCAGCTCGACAGGTCCGCACGTTTATGAGCAGTTCTTC.

The V call is TRBV28, the J call TRBJ1-4, with no clear D. V lost 2 bases, J lost 7 bases, and 14 bases lay in between. Germline values: CDR1 MDHEN, CDR2 SYDVKM. The length of the CDR3 is 15 residues. CDR3 region: CASSLMSGIGEKLFF. The CDR3 coding sequence is TGTGCCAGCAGTTTAATGTCCGGGATCGGTGAAAAACTGTTTTTT.

The gene calls are TRBV11-1 and TRBJ1-3, with a weak D call TRBD1 (5 bases). The ends were cut back, 5 bases at V and 2 bases at J, with 10 bases in the middle. CDR3 size: 14 residues. The germline V gene has CDR1 SGHAT and CDR2 FQDESV (reference sequence). As DNA, the CDR3 is TGTGCCAGCAGCCCCCGGGGGACTGGAAACACCATATATTTT. Translated, it gives CASSPRGTGNTIYF.

The chain employs TRBV5-1 and TRBJ1-1, with D perhaps TRBD1 (5 bases). Germline V gene lookup returns CDR1 SGHRS and CDR2 YFSETQ. The CDR3 is 14 residues long. Trimming removed 0 bases at V and 7 bases at J, with 13 bases between. DNA of the CDR3: TGCGCCAGCAGCTTGGGGTGGGGCCCCTATGAAGCTTTCTTT. It encodes CASSLGWGPYEAFF.

The chain uses TRBV6-6 and TRBJ2-2; tentatively, D is TRBD1 (6 bases). The CDR3 consists of 12 residues. With 10 bases removed from V and 4 bases from J, the gap between germline ends came to 10 bases. Germline CDR1 is MNHNY and CDR2 is SVGAGI (reference sequence). CDR3 bases: TGTGCCACCTCCAGGGGCACCGGGGAGCTGTTTTTT. It yields the protein CATSRGTGELFF.

J is TRBJ1-5 and V is TRBV10-2; D gene ambiguous. The CDR3 spans 15 residues. Germline loops: CDR1 WSHSY, CDR2 SAAADI. With 0 bases removed from V and 3 bases from J, the gap between germline ends came to 9 bases. The CDR3: CASSESGGYNQPQHF. The DNA of the CDR3 is TGCGCCAGCAGTGAGTCGGGCGGGTACAATCAGCCCCAGCATTTT.